Following are 30 T cell receptor beta chains from one sample sequenced in a study of OX40 agonist ivuxolimab in advanced cancers. Assay used: immunoSEQ multiplex PCR; TCRdb lists only in-frame clones, some missing. The sample carries under 80,000 clones, almost 90% recorded once. The sample was CD4+ or CD8+ T cells sorted from blood, taken in a trial of the OX40 agonist ivuxolimab. Receptor source: an adult with an advanced solid tumor such as melanoma, head and neck, liver or kidney cancer.

The genes are TRBV5-1 and TRBJ2-7, with D perhaps assigned TRBD1 or TRBD2 (5 bases each). Germline V gene lookup returns CDR1 SGHRS and CDR2 YFSETQ. Trimming took 4 bases from V and 2 from J, leaving 13 bases between them. The CDR3 loop spans 14 amino acids. Written as DNA, the CDR3 is TGCGCCAGCAGCCCTCGTGGGGGTACCTACGAGCAGTACTTC. This translates into CASSPRGGTYEQYF.

J is TRBJ2-2 and V is TRBV10-3; 7 bases align to TRBD1. CDR1 ENHRY and CDR2 SYGVKD come from the germline V gene. Germline trimming cut 4 bases from V and 0 bases from J; bases unmatched to any gene: 2. This CDR3 is built from 15 residues. In DNA, the CDR3 is TGTGCCATCAGTGGGGGACAGTCGAACACCGGGGAGCTGTTTTTT. This sequence encodes CAISGGQSNTGELFF.

This clone ranks as medium-sized. This chain links TRBV29-1 with TRBJ1-4; D is uncertain. The CDR3 length is 12 residues. Germline lookup yields CDR1 SQVTM and CDR2 ANQGSEA. V was trimmed by 5 bases and J by 0 bases, leaving 4 bases between them. The CDR3: CSVIATNEKLFF. CDR3 nucleotide sequence: TGCAGCGTTATCGCAACTAATGAAAAACTGTTTTTT. The variable domain in full, with the rest retrieved from reference TRBV29-1 and TRBJ1-4, is SAVISQKPSRDICQRGTSLTIQCQVDSQVTMMFWYRQQPGQSLTLIATANQGSEATYESGFVIDKFPISRPNLTFSTLTVSNMSPEDSSIYLCSVIATNEKLFFGSGTQLSVL.

This chain uses TRBV5-1 with TRBJ1-1, with TRBD1 matching 7 bases. CDR1 SGHRS and CDR2 YFSETQ come from the germline V gene. Trimming cost V 0 bases and J 0 bases; bases outside gene matches: 5. There are 16 residues in the CDR3. CDR3 DNA sequence: TGCGCCAGCAGCTTGGCTCGACAGGGACTGAACACTGAAGCTTTCTTT. As protein: CASSLARQGLNTEAFF.

V and J are TRBV19 and TRBJ1-2; 7 bases line up with TRBD1. Germline V gene sequence: CDR1 LNHDA, CDR2 SQIVND (reference sequence). The CDR3 sequence is 13 residues long. V gave up 5 bases and J gave up 2 bases; unmatched junction bases: 2. The CDR3 sequence: CASSAQGNYGYTF. CDR3 nucleotide sequence: TGTGCCAGTAGTGCACAGGGGAACTATGGCTACACCTTC.

The genes are TRBV18 and TRBJ2-1; tentative D call: TRBD1 (6 bases). The CDR3 extends over 16 amino acids. Germline V CDR1 and CDR2: KGHSH, LQKENI. V lost 6 bases and J 6 bases, leaving 21 bases between the germline ends. The CDR3 DNA is TGTGCCAGCTCCCAACGGGAACAGGGCAAAGGCAATGAGCAGTTCTTC. This encodes CASSQREQGKGNEQFF. The variable domain in full, completed from reference TRBV18 and TRBJ2-1, reads NAGVMQNPRHLVRRRGQEARLRCSPMKGHSHVYWYRQLPEEGLKFMVYLQKENIIDESGMPKERFSAEFPKEGPSILRIQQVVRGDSAAYFCASSQREQGKGNEQFFGPGTRLTVL.

This chain joins TRBV15 and TRBJ2-1; D is unclear. There are 14 residues in the CDR3. Trimming cost V 4 bases and J 0 bases, with 7 bases left between them. Germline V gene data show CDR1 as LNHNV and CDR2 as YYDKDF (reference sequence). CDR3 sequence reads: CATSNPSSYNEQFF. The CDR3 coding sequence is TGTGCCACCAGCAATCCGAGCTCCTACAATGAGCAGTTCTTC.

This chain joins TRBV27 and TRBJ1-4; 11 bases align to TRBD1. This CDR3 is 15 amino acids long. With 5 bases clipped from V and 7 bases from J, the junction kept 6 bases outside the gene matches. Germline assignment: CDR1 MNHEY and CDR2 SMNVEV (reference sequence). CDR3 sequence (DNA): TGTGCCAGCAGTCCCAGGACAGGGGGCGTTGAAAAACTGTTTTTT. Amino acid sequence: CASSPRTGGVEKLFF.

V and J are TRBV29-1 and TRBJ1-2, with D hard to call. The CDR3 runs to 14 residues. Germline V lookup: CDR1 SQVTM, CDR2 ANQGSEA. The V end was cut by 3 bases, the J end by 4 bases, with 15 bases between. The CDR3 DNA reads as TGCAGCGTTGATGCGTCAGAAGGGTCCTATGGCTACACCTTC. Its protein is CSVDASEGSYGYTF.

This chain connects TRBV5-1 to TRBJ2-7, with 7 bases lining up with TRBD1. Looked up from germline, CDR1 is SGHRS and CDR2 is YFSETQ. CDR3 length equals 14 residues. V lost 0 bases, J lost 6 bases, and 6 bases stayed unmatched. CDR3 in amino acids: CASSLGGQTPEQYF. CDR3 coding DNA: TGCGCCAGCAGCTTGGGGGGACAGACACCCGAGCAGTACTTC. Full variable domain (remainder filled in from reference TRBV5-1 and TRBJ2-7): KAGVTQTPRYLIKTRGQQVTLSCSPISGHRSVSWYQQTPGQGLQFLFEYFSETQRNKGNFPGRFSGRQFSNSRSEMNVSTLELGDSALYLCASSLGGQTPEQYFGPGTRLTVT.

The chain employs TRBV27 and TRBJ2-1; D not certain. CDR3 length: 13 amino acids. Germline V gene data show CDR1 as MNHEY and CDR2 as SMNVEV (reference sequence). Trimming took off 4 bases at V and 3 bases at J, with 7 bases between the two ends. The CDR3 nucleotides read TGTGCCAGCAGTTCTGGAATCTACAATGAGCAGTTCTTC. Translated, it gives CASSSGIYNEQFF.

The chain employs TRBV28 and TRBJ2-7; D call uncertain. The CDR3 covers 14 residues. Germline CDR1 MDHEN, CDR2 SYDVKM. V was clipped by 7 bases and J by 6 bases, with 19 bases between them. The CDR3 loop is CASTPATPTREQYF. The CDR3 DNA follows: TGTGCCAGCACCCCGGCCACCCCGACGCGCGAGCAGTACTTC.

This chain uses TRBV30 with TRBJ1-5; tentatively, D is TRBD1 (5 bases). Germline V gives CDR1 GTSNPN, CDR2 SVGIG (reference sequence). The CDR3 loop spans 15 amino acids. V lost 4 bases and J lost 5, with 18 bases in between. The CDR3 spells CAWTPFRGIDQPQHF. The CDR3 coding sequence is TGTGCCTGGACCCCATTTAGGGGAATTGATCAGCCCCAGCATTTT.

The V call is TRBV7-9, the J call TRBJ1-1; TRBD1 aligns across 9 bases. J was trimmed by 3 bases and V by 5 bases; bases with no gene match: 10. The CDR3 spans 16 residues. Germline lookup yields CDR1 SEHNR and CDR2 FQNEAQ (reference sequence). This chain's CDR3 is CASSARPGTGYTEAFF. CDR3 nucleotides: TGTGCCAGCAGCGCCCGTCCCGGGACAGGGTACACTGAAGCTTTCTTT.

The CDR3 loop reads CASSYSRRGSHEQYF. The CDR3 DNA is TGTGCCAGCAGTTACTCGAGAAGGGGGAGCCACGAGCAGTACTTC. This rearrangement joins TRBV6-5 to TRBJ2-7, with D possibly matching TRBD1 (6 bases). Germline lookup yields CDR1 MNHEY and CDR2 SVGAGI. The CDR3 runs to 15 residues. V was clipped by 0 bases and J by 5 bases, with 14 bases between them.

The chain links TRBV27 to TRBJ1-1; the D is unclear. CDR3 length: 14 residues. Deletions cut 7 bases from V and 5 bases from J, with 17 bases between. The germline V gene has CDR1 MNHEY and CDR2 SMNVEV (reference sequence). CDR3 region: CASTPGGYGTEAFF. The DNA of the CDR3 is TGTGCCAGCACCCCGGGAGGGTACGGGACTGAAGCTTTCTTT.

The chain uses TRBV12-5 and TRBJ2-3, with D possibly TRBD1 on 6 matching bases. In germline, CDR1 is LGHNT, CDR2 FRNRAP. The CDR3 sequence is 12 residues long. Trimming took 7 bases from V and 5 from J, leaving 10 bases between them. CDR3 residues: CASASRGDTQYF. The CDR3 nucleotides read TGTGCTAGTGCCTCCAGGGGAGATACGCAGTATTTT.

The chain is built from TRBV5-1 and TRBJ2-3, with D unresolved. The V and J ends lost 0 bases and 3 bases respectively, with 14 bases between them. Germline V gene data show CDR1 as SGHRS and CDR2 as YFSETQ. The CDR3 length is 16 residues. CDR3 sequence reads: CASSLANRYGTDTQYF. CDR3 coding DNA: TGCGCCAGCAGCTTGGCCAATAGATACGGAACAGATACGCAGTATTTT.

The J gene is TRBJ1-4, the V gene TRBV7-9; D is possibly TRBD1 (5 bases). The V gene's germline CDR1 is SEHNR and CDR2 FQNEAQ (reference sequence). CDR3 size: 15 residues. The V end was cut by 5 bases, the J end by 4 bases, with 14 bases between. CDR3 DNA: TGTGCCAGCAGCGCGAGCGGGGGATATAATGAAAAACTGTTTTTT. Encoded protein: CASSASGGYNEKLFF.

The V and J genes are TRBV5-1 and TRBJ2-1; TRBD2 might be the D (7 bases). V was shortened by 4 bases and J by 6 bases, with 20 bases between the two germline ends. Per the germline V gene, CDR1 is SGHRS and CDR2 is YFSETQ. The CDR3 is made up of 16 amino acids. CDR3 coding DNA: TGCGCCAGCAGCCCGGTGGGGGGGCTGGGGGTCAATGAGCAGTTCTTC. Protein: CASSPVGGLGVNEQFF.

The V call is TRBV7-8, the J call TRBJ2-7; TRBD1 is a possible D gene (6 bases). Trimming cost V 4 bases and J 7 bases, with 14 bases left between them. CDR1 SGHVS and CDR2 FQNEAQ come from the germline V gene. The length of the CDR3 is 13 residues. Here the CDR3 reads CASSYNRDREQYF. As DNA, the CDR3 is TGTGCCAGCAGCTACAACAGGGATAGGGAGCAGTACTTC.

This rearrangement joins TRBV11-2 to TRBJ2-3; 9 bases are shared with TRBD2. Per the germline V gene, CDR1 is SGHAT and CDR2 is FQNNGV. V trimming: 5 bases; J trimming: 6 bases; junction bases outside the gene matches: 9. CDR3 size: 15 residues. This CDR3 is CASSSGQRGADTQYF. Here the CDR3 DNA reads TGTGCCAGCAGCAGTGGGCAGCGGGGGGCGGATACGCAGTATTTT.

The chain joins TRBV5-1 to TRBJ1-2; 10 nucleotides align to TRBD1. Germline V lookup: CDR1 SGHRS, CDR2 YFSETQ. The length of the CDR3 is 14 residues. J gave up 2 bases and V 4 bases, and 2 bases lay outside the gene matches. The CDR3 region is CASSTGQGNYGYTF. The CDR3 DNA is TGCGCCAGCAGCACGGGACAGGGGAACTATGGCTACACCTTC.

This clone was observed a single time. The CDR3 bases are TGTGCCTGGAGTAACCCGGGACTAGCGGGAGGGAAACACGAGCAGTACTTC. Its protein product is CAWSNPGLAGGKHEQYF. The chain combines TRBV30 with TRBJ2-7; TRBD2 agrees at 16 bases. Unmatched junction bases numbered 9, after V lost 2 bases and J lost 5 bases. There are 17 residues in the CDR3. The germline V gene encodes CDR1 GTSNPN and CDR2 SVGIG (reference sequence).

The chain recombines TRBV12-5 with TRBJ2-1, with a tentative D call TRBD1 (5 bases). V lost 2 bases and J lost 9, with 11 bases in between. The germline gives CDR1 LGHNT, CDR2 FRNRAP. This CDR3 region has 13 residues. In DNA, the CDR3 is TGTGCTAGTGGTTTGATCGGTACAGGTGAGCAGTTCTTC. Amino acids: CASGLIGTGEQFF.

The V call is TRBV7-6, the J call TRBJ2-7; D possibly corresponds to TRBD2 (5 bases). This CDR3 comprises 13 residues. V lost 0 bases to trimming and J lost 7 bases, with 10 bases between them. Germline CDR1 SGHVS, CDR2 FNYEAQ. The CDR3 sequence is CASSLASTGEQYF. For the CDR3, the DNA is TGTGCCAGCAGCTTAGCTAGTACGGGGGAGCAGTACTTC.

The chain carries TRBV10-3 and TRBJ2-2; 13 nucleotides align to TRBD2. This CDR3 spans 16 amino acids. The V segment lost 5 bases and the J segment 6 bases; nucleotides outside the gene matches: 6. Germline V gives CDR1 ENHRY, CDR2 SYGVKD. CDR3 nucleotide sequence: TGTGCCATCAGTCAATCTGGACTAGCGGGAGCCGGGGAGCTGTTTTTT. It encodes CAISQSGLAGAGELFF.

This clone is a singleton in its sample. V gene TRBV19 combines with J gene TRBJ2-2, with D perhaps TRBD1 (5 bases). Trimming left V 6 bases short and J 1 base short, with 18 bases between. Germline V gene data show CDR1 as LNHDA and CDR2 as SQIVND (reference sequence). The CDR3 runs 17 residues. The CDR3 loop reads CASRTPQGRGNTGELFF. The DNA for the CDR3 is TGTGCCAGTAGGACCCCTCAGGGAAGAGGGAACACCGGGGAGCTGTTTTTT.

This chain connects TRBV5-6 to TRBJ1-1; D is perhaps TRBD1 (6 bases). The CDR3 consists of 16 residues. Trimming left V 1 base short and J 0 bases short, with 13 bases between. Looked up from germline, CDR1 is SGHDT and CDR2 is YYEEEE. The CDR3 sequence: CASSLIVQGMNTEAFF. The CDR3 bases are TGTGCCAGCAGCTTGATTGTACAGGGAATGAACACTGAAGCTTTCTTT.

The gene calls are TRBV5-1 and TRBJ1-6; the D gene is possibly TRBD1 (6 bases). The CDR3 length is 16 residues. With 4 bases removed from V and 0 bases from J, the gap between germline ends came to 11 bases. Germline V gene sequence: CDR1 SGHRS, CDR2 YFSETQ. DNA of the CDR3: TGCGCCAGCAGCCCAGGACAGAGCTCCTATAATTCACCCCTCCACTTT. Encoded protein: CASSPGQSSYNSPLHF.